Sequencing of this T cell receptor beta chain was carried out in a study of T cells after yellow fever vaccination. Regarding the study as a whole: Clonotype sharing between CD4 and CD8 compartments was small.

TCRdb used MiXCR to reprocess the 5' RACE reads, holding one entry per CDR3 protein. Of roughly 500,000 distinct CDR3 sequences detected, less than 20% appear once; the ten largest clones hold approximately 14%. This clonotype was found a few times. Antigen: not known. The junction departs from the called germline gene at one end, perhaps through a read error. Germline CDR1 is SGDLS and CDR2 is YYNGEE. This CDR3 contains 10 residues. The source was PBMCs, collected 15 days after the yellow fever booster vaccination. This TCR was sampled from a man aged 25 to 40 who received the YFV17D yellow fever vaccine. The J gene is TRBJ2-1, the V gene TRBV9; maybe TRBD2 (6 bases). The CDR3 here is CASSGPGVVF. The CDR3, as DNA: TGTGCCAGCAGCGGGCCGGGGGTGGTCTTC.